The 2 T cell receptor beta chains below were found in one sample sequenced in a study of shared T cell receptors in the human thymus. Sequencing was performed with immunoSEQ multiplex PCR; in TCRdb, only in-frame clones are kept and a portion is missing. The table shows approximately 760,000 clones, with approximately 85% occurring only once. This sample also appeared in a second study, on human thymus T cells.

Sequenced input: thymocytes. These receptors were obtained from a girl under two years old with a congenital heart defect.

The J gene is TRBJ2-3, the V gene TRBV7-3, with TRBD1 matching 7 bases. Trimming removed 5 bases from V and 3 bases from J; junction bases left unmatched: 2. The CDR3 has 13 residues. Germline V CDR1 and CDR2: SGHTA, FQGTGA. CDR3 sequence reads: CASSQGVTDTQYF. CDR3 bases: TGTGCCAGCAGCCAGGGGGTGACAGATACGCAGTATTTT.

On this clone: One end of the junction varies from germline; a read error may be responsible. CDR3 DNA: TGTGCCAGCAGTCCTAACAGGGGTTACTCCGACAATGAGCAGTTCTTC. This gives the protein CASSPNRGYSDNEQFF. V and J are TRBV28 and TRBJ2-1; TRBD1 aligns across 7 bases. This CDR3 has 16 residues. CDR1 and CDR2 (germline): MDHEN, SYDVKM. The full variable domain, its missing parts supplied by reference TRBV28 and TRBJ2-1, is DVKVTQSSRYLVKRTGEKVFLECVQDMDHENMFWYRQDPGLGLRLIYFSYDVKMKEKGDIPEGYSVSREKKERFSLILESASTNQTSMYLCASSPNRGYSDNEQFFGPGTRLTVL.